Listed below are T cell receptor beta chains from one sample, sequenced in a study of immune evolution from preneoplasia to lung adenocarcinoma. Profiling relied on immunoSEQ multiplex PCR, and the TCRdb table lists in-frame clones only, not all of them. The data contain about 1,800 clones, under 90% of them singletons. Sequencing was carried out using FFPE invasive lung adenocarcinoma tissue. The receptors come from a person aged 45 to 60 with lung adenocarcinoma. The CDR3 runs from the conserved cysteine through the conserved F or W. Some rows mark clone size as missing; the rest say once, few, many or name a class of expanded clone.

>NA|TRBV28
CASSFEGVTEAFF
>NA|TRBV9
CASSVSSGGRVDIQYF
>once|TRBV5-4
CASSYSQHRDEQFF
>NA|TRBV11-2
CASLGEGNEQFF
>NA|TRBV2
CASKVLKNTEAFF
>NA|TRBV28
CASRPGEANEKLFF
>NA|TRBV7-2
CASSAGLREQYF
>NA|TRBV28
CASSPGQGGNEKLFF
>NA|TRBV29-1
CSVEAPGTWNIQYF
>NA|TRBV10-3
CAISEGGQVSGANVLTF
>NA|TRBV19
CASSNLGQGTDTQYF
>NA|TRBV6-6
CASATSLSGGYNEQFF
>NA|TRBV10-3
CAISDPDTEQYF
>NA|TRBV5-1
CASSLVLQETQYF
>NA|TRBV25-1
CASSAANYGYTF
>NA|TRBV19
CASKTQGRDEQFF
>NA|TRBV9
CASSVTAGGYNSPLHF
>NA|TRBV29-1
CSVDPSGRPGNEQFF
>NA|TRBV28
CASKAYRVLYGYTF
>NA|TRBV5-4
CASSSGTGGANTEAFF
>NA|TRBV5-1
CASSLDGGELFF
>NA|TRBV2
CASQLVRGGQPQHF